This entry lists 17 T cell receptor beta chains sequenced from one sample in a study of T-cell memory formation after mild COVID-19. Each CDR3 protein gets one entry after TCRdb re-called the 5' RACE reads with MiXCR. The data show approximately 440,000 distinct CDR3 sequences, around 18% seen once. What was sequenced was PBMCs or a T cell subset sorted from them (not recorded which). These receptor sequences come from an adult woman who had mild COVID-19 (a few samples of this study predate the infection). Cell type and time point are not known.

This clonotype was detected a few times. The chain recombines TRBV4-1 with TRBJ1-1; a weak D match, TRBD1 (5 bases). The V gene's germline CDR1 is MGHRA and CDR2 YSYEKL. Trimming removed 1 base at V and 2 bases at J, with 11 bases between. There are 15 residues in the CDR3. CDR3 DNA sequence: TGCGCCAGCAGCCAAGTGGGACGGAAAAACACTGAAGCTTTCTTT. Encoded protein: CASSQVGRKNTEAFF.

This clonotype was found once. The chain carries TRBV5-1 and TRBJ2-3, with 10 bases aligning to TRBD2. This CDR3 contains 14 residues. Germline V gives CDR1 SGHRS, CDR2 YFSETQ. Losses at the gene ends were 6 bases for V and 2 bases for J; bases not matched to a gene: 3. CDR3 nucleotide sequence: TGCGCCAGCACCCTAGCGGGGGTCACAGATACGCAGTATTTT. The encoded protein is CASTLAGVTDTQYF.

V is TRBV12-3 or TRBV12-4 and J is TRBJ2-5; possibly TRBD1 for D (6 bases). Trimming took off 9 bases at V and 2 bases at J, with 10 bases between the two ends. There are 12 residues in the CDR3. CDR3 in amino acids: CASTRGQETQYF. The DNA of the CDR3 is TGTGCCAGTACAAGGGGGCAAGAGACCCAGTACTTC.

The chain joins TRBV4-3 to TRBJ1-2, with D perhaps TRBD1 (6 bases). With 0 bases removed from V and 3 bases from J, the gap between germline ends came to 14 bases. CDR1 is LGHNA and CDR2 is YSLEER in the germline V gene. The CDR3 has 16 residues. CDR3 in DNA: TGCGCCAGCAGCCAAGATTACCGGGACAAGTACTATGGCTACACCTTC. The encoded protein is CASSQDYRDKYYGYTF.

The chain combines TRBV9 with TRBJ1-1, with 7 bases that match TRBD1. Germline V CDR1 and CDR2: SGDLS, YYNGEE. The CDR3 runs 14 residues. V gave up 0 bases and J gave up 13 bases; unmatched junction bases: 12. The CDR3 nucleotides are TGTGCCAGCAGCGTAGATGATAGGGGGCTTGTGGATTTCTTT. It is translated as CASSVDDRGLVDFF.

The V call is TRBV4-2, the J call TRBJ2-5; D remains ambiguous. The CDR3 contains 15 residues. V shed 1 base and J shed 3 bases, with 12 bases lying between them. Germline CDR1 LGHNA, CDR2 YNFKEQ. The DNA for the CDR3 is TGTGCCAGCAGCCAAGCTTCAGGCGGTAAAGAGACCCAGTACTTC. This gives the protein CASSQASGGKETQYF.

The chain combines TRBV7-9 with TRBJ2-7; D gene unclear. The germline CDR1 and CDR2 sequences are SEHNR and FQNEAQ (reference sequence). Trimming stripped 4 bases from V and 5 bases from J, with 15 bases between. The CDR3 is made up of 14 amino acids. CDR3 bases: TGTGCCAGCAGCTCATTAACAGAAATCCACGAGCAGTACTTC. Protein sequence: CASSSLTEIHEQYF.

The sample holds a few counts of this clonotype. The chain couples TRBV20-1 to TRBJ2-1, with 9 bases matching TRBD2. J was trimmed by 7 bases and V by 7 bases; bases with no gene match: 11. CDR1 is DFQATT and CDR2 is SNEGSKA in the germline V gene (reference sequence). The CDR3 runs to 14 residues. The CDR3 sequence: CSGEGGLAANEQFF. The CDR3 nucleotides are TGCAGTGGCGAGGGGGGACTAGCCGCGAATGAGCAGTTCTTC.

The rearrangement links TRBV30 to TRBJ2-7; 7 nucleotides agree with TRBD1. V dropped 5 bases and J dropped 1; count of bases not matched to a gene: 5. The CDR3 contains 13 residues. Per germline, CDR1 GTSNPN and CDR2 SVGIG (reference sequence). The DNA for the CDR3 is TGTGCCTGGTCGACAGGGCTGTCCTACGAGCAGTACTTC. Translation: CAWSTGLSYEQYF.

This clonotype came up a few times. This sequence joins TRBV6-5 and TRBJ2-7; TRBD1 matches at 10 bases. V shed 6 bases and J 5 bases; nucleotides not matched to a gene: 7. The germline gives CDR1 MNHEY, CDR2 SVGAGI. This CDR3 has 14 residues. The CDR3 reads CASSRTGTGDEQYF. CDR3 nucleotide sequence: TGTGCCAGCAGCCGCACCGGGACAGGGGACGAGCAGTACTTC.

The chain uses TRBV7-8 and TRBJ1-1; maybe TRBD1 (5 bases). V shed 1 base and J shed 8 bases, with 11 bases lying between them. Germline lookup yields CDR1 SGHVS and CDR2 FQNEAQ. The CDR3 has 13 amino acids. The DNA for the CDR3 is TGTGCCAGCAGCTTAGAGGTCGGGGGAGAAGCTTTCTTT. This translates into CASSLEVGGEAFF.

The V and J genes are TRBV7-8 and TRBJ1-2, with a weak D call TRBD1 (5 bases). The germline V gene has CDR1 SGHVS and CDR2 FQNEAQ. This CDR3 is 16 amino acids long. V was shortened by 6 bases and J by 4 bases, with 21 bases between the two germline ends. CDR3 region: CASRKSGGGVGYGYTF. The CDR3 bases are TGTGCCAGCAGAAAAAGTGGGGGGGGAGTTGGCTATGGCTACACCTTC.

This chain connects TRBV24-1 to TRBJ2-1; D might be TRBD1 (5 bases). Between the trimmed V and J ends, which lost 1 base and 6 bases, there was a span of 12 bases. Per the germline V gene, CDR1 is KGHDR and CDR2 is SFDVKD. The CDR3 is 15 residues long. This CDR3 reads CATSDFSAGFNEQFF. The CDR3 nucleotides are TGTGCCACCAGTGATTTCTCGGCAGGGTTCAATGAGCAGTTCTTC.

V usage is TRBV12-5 and J usage is TRBJ2-7; unclear D gene. V lost 7 bases and J 3 bases, leaving 19 bases between the germline ends. This CDR3 is 15 amino acids long. The germline gives CDR1 LGHNT, CDR2 FRNRAP. The CDR3 sequence is CASAPDRALLYEQYF. CDR3 DNA: TGTGCTAGTGCCCCTGACCGGGCCCTACTCTACGAGCAGTACTTC.

The chain has TRBV10-3 and TRBJ2-1; no definite D call. The V gene's germline CDR1 is ENHRY and CDR2 SYGVKD. This CDR3 region has 11 residues. V lost 5 bases and J lost 9, with 8 bases in between. DNA of the CDR3: TGTGCCATCAGTCGCCAGAGTGAGCAGTTCTTC. Protein sequence: CAISRQSEQFF.

V usage is TRBV12-3 or TRBV12-4 and J usage is TRBJ1-3; no clear D gene. V lost 5 bases, J lost 6 bases, and 5 bases lay in between. The CDR3 contains 11 residues. CDR3 residues: CASSTQNTIYF. DNA for the CDR3: TGTGCCAGCAGTACACAAAACACCATATATTTT.

J is TRBJ1-2 and V is TRBV5-5; perhaps TRBD1 as D (5 bases). Trimming left V 0 bases short and J 2 bases short, with 14 bases between. The germline V gene has CDR1 SGHKS and CDR2 YYEKEE (reference sequence). There are 16 residues in the CDR3. The CDR3 nucleotides are TGTGCCAGCAGCTTGGTAGTTGGGACGGGAAACTATGGCTACACCTTC. Amino acid sequence: CASSLVVGTGNYGYTF. The variable domain in full, completed from reference TRBV5-5 and TRBJ1-2, reads DAGVTQSPTHLIKTRGQQVTLRCSPISGHKSVSWYQQVLGQGPQFIFQYYEKEERGRGNFPDRFSARQFPNYSSELNVNALLLGDSALYLCASSLVVGTGNYGYTFGSGTRLTVV.